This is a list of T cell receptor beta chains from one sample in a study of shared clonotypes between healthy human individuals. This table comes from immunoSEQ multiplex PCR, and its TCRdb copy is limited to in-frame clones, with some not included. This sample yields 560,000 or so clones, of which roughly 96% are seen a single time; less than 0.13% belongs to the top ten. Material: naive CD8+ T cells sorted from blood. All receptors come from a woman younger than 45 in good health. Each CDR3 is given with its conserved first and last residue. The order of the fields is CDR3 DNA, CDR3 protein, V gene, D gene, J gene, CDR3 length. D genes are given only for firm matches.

cdr3_nt: TGTGCCAGCAGTTCATCTTCCGGGCTATCCTACGAGCAGTACTTC
cdr3_aa: CASSSSSGLSYEQYF
v_call: TRBV14
d_call: NA
j_call: TRBJ2-7
cdr3_length: 15

cdr3_nt: TGCAGCGCTTTTGCCAATGAGCAGTTCTTC
cdr3_aa: CSAFANEQFF
v_call: TRBV29-1
d_call: NA
j_call: TRBJ2-1
cdr3_length: 10

cdr3_nt: TGTGCCAACAGAAAGGGACAGGGGGCCAACGAGCAGTACTTC
cdr3_aa: CANRKGQGANEQYF
v_call: TRBV2
d_call: TRBD1
j_call: TRBJ2-7
cdr3_length: 14

cdr3_nt: TGTGCCAGCTCACCACCTCCGAGTGGGACTGAAGCTTTCTTT
cdr3_aa: CASSPPPSGTEAFF
v_call: TRBV18
d_call: NA
j_call: TRBJ1-1
cdr3_length: 14

cdr3_nt: TGTGCCAGCAGCTTGGGGACTAGCGGGGAGACCCAGTACTTC
cdr3_aa: CASSLGTSGETQYF
v_call: TRBV7-2
d_call: TRBD2
j_call: TRBJ2-5
cdr3_length: 14

cdr3_nt: TGTGCCAGCAGCCTCGGGTTCGGGGGCGAGCAGTACTTC
cdr3_aa: CASSLGFGGEQYF
v_call: TRBV5-4
d_call: NA
j_call: TRBJ2-7
cdr3_length: 13

cdr3_nt: TGTGCCAGCAGCGTAGCTCTGGCTAGCGGGAGTTCATATGAGCAGTTCTTC
cdr3_aa: CASSVALASGSSYEQFF
v_call: TRBV9
d_call: TRBD2
j_call: TRBJ2-1
cdr3_length: 17

cdr3_nt: TGTGCCAGCAGTGAAATAGCAGCAGGGGGGAACACCGGGGAGCTGTTTTTT
cdr3_aa: CASSEIAAGGNTGELFF
v_call: TRBV2
d_call: TRBD1
j_call: TRBJ2-2
cdr3_length: 17

cdr3_nt: TGTGCCAGCAGTCTCGGGTGGGGATATAGCAATCAGCCCCAGCATTTT
cdr3_aa: CASSLGWGYSNQPQHF
v_call: TRBV27
d_call: NA
j_call: TRBJ1-5
cdr3_length: 16

cdr3_nt: TGTGCCAGCAGCTTGGTCCGTGATTACAATGAGCAGTTCTTC
cdr3_aa: CASSLVRDYNEQFF
v_call: TRBV5-5
d_call: NA
j_call: TRBJ2-1
cdr3_length: 14